This T cell receptor beta chain was identified in a study of cytomegalovirus exposure and HLA in healthy donors. Study-level background: Caucasian-associated ancestry cluster membership applied to approximately 81% of around 400 genotyped donors.

This clone came up a few times. The antigen remains undetermined. Study results and limitations: Associated with cytomegalovirus, according to the listing, were some 150 TCR beta chains. The study carried out a later analysis of TCR beta sequences. It associated some 18,000 of them with specific HLA alleles at a false discovery rate of 0.05.

With 60 Vbeta and 13 Jbeta primers, the PCR was carried out. Assay used: immunoSEQ multiplex PCR; TCRdb lists only in-frame clones, some missing. The profile shows 35,000 to 50,000 clones, around 68% of them singletons. The TCR sequence derives from a man between 35 and 55 years old in good health and CMV-seronegative. Sequenced: PBMCs.

The CDR3 DNA follows: TGTGCCAGCAGCTCCGCGGGACAGGGGCCGATCGGGGAGCTGTTTTTT. The encoded protein is CASSSAGQGPIGELFF. The V gene is TRBV5-4, the J gene TRBJ2-2; 10 bases are a match to TRBD1. The V segment lost 3 bases and the J segment 7 bases; nucleotides outside the gene matches: 9. The CDR3 consists of 16 residues. CDR1 and CDR2 from the germline V gene are SGHNT and YYREEE (reference sequence).